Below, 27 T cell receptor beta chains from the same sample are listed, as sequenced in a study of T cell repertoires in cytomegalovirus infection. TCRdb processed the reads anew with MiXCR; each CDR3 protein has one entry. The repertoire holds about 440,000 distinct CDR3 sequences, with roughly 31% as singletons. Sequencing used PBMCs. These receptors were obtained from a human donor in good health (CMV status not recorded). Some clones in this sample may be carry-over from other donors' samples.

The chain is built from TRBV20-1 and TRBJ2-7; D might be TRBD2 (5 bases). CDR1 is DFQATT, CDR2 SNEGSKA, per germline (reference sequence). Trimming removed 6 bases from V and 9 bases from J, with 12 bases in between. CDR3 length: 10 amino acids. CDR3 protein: CSASNEGQYF. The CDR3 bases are TGCAGTGCCAGTAACGAGGGGCAGTACTTC.

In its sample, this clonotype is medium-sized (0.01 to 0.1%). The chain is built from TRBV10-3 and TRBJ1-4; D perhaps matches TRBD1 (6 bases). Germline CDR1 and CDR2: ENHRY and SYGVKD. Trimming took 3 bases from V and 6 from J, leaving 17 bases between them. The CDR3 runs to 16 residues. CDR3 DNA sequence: TGTGCCATCAGTGATGCGGGTCTGGGGGCACATGAAAAACTGTTTTTT. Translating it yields CAISDAGLGAHEKLFF.

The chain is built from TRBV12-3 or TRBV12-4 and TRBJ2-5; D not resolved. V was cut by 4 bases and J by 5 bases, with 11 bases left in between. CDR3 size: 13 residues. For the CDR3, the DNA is TGTGCCAGCAGTTCCTCTATGTTGGAGACCCAGTACTTC. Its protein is CASSSSMLETQYF.

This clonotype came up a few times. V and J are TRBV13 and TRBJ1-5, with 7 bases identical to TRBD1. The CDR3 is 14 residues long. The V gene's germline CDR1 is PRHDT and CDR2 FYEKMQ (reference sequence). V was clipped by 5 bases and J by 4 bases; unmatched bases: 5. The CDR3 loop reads CASSAGQNNQPQHF. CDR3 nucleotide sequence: TGTGCCAGCAGCGCGGGACAGAATAATCAGCCCCAGCATTTT.

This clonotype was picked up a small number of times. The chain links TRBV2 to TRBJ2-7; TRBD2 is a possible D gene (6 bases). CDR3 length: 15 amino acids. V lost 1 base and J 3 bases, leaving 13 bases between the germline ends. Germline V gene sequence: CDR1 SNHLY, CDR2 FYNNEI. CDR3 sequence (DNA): TGTGCCAGCAGTGAAGAGGCTAGCGAGAACTACGAGCAGTACTTC. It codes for CASSEEASENYEQYF.

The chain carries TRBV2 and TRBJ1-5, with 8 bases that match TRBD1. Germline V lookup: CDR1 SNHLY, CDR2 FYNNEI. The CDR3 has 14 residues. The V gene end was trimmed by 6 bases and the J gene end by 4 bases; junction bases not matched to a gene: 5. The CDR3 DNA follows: TGTGCCAGCAGGGGGACAGGTCCGAATCAGCCCCAGCATTTT. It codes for CASRGTGPNQPQHF.

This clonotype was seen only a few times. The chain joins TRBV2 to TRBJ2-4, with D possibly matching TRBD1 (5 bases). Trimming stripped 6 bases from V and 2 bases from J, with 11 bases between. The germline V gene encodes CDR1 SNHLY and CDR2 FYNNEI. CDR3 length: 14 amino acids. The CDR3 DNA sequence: TGTGCCAGCAGCCTACAGGAGACCAAAAACATTCAGTACTTC. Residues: CASSLQETKNIQYF.

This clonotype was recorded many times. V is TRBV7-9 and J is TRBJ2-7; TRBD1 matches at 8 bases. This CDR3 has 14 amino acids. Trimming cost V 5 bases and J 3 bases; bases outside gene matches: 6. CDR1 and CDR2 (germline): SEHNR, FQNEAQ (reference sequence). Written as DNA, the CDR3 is TGTGCCAGCAGCCTAGACAGGGGAGGCTACGAGCAGTACTTC. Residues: CASSLDRGGYEQYF. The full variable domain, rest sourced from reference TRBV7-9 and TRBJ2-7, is DTGVSQNPRHKITKRGQNVTFRCDPISEHNRLYWYRQTLGQGPEFLTYFQNEAQLEKSRLLSDRFSAERPKGSFSTLEIQRTEQGDSAMYLCASSLDRGGYEQYFGPGTRLTVT.

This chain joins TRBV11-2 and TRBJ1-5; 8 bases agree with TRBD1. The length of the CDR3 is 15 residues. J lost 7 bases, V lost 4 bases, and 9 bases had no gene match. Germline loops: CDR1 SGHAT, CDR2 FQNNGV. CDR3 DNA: TGTGCCAGCAGCTCTACTGGACAGGGAGGACAGCCCCAGCATTTT. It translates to CASSSTGQGGQPQHF.

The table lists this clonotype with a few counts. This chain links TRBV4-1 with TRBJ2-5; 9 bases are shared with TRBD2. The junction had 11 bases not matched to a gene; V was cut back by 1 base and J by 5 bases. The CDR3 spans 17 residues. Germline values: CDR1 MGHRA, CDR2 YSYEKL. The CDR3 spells CASSQGGAGGPFETQYF. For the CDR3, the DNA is TGCGCCAGCAGCCAAGGGGGTGCGGGGGGGCCCTTTGAGACCCAGTACTTC.

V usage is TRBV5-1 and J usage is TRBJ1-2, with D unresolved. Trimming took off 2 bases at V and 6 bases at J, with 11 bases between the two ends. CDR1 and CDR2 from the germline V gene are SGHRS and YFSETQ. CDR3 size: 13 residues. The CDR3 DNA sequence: TGCGCCAGCAGCTTCTCGCTGCGAGATGGCTACACCTTC. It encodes CASSFSLRDGYTF.

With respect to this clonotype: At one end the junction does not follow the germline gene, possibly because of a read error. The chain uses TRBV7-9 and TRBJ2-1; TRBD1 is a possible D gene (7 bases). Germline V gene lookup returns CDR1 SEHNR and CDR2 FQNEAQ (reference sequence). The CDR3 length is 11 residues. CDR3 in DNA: TGTGCCAGCAGCTCCAGGGGGGCCCTCCATTTC. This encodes CASSSRGALHF.

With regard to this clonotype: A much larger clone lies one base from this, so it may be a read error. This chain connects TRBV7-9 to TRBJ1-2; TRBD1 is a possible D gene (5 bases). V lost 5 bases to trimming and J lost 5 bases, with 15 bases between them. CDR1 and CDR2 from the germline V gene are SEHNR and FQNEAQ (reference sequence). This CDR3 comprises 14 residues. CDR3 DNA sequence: TGTGCCAGCAGCGACAGACCTGCATCTTATGGCTACACCTTC. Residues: CASSDRPASYGYTF.

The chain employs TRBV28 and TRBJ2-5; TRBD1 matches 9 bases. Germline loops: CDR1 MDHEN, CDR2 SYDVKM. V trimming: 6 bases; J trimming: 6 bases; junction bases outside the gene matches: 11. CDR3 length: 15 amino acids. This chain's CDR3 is CASRGTGFTQKTQYF. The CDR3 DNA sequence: TGTGCCAGCAGGGGGACAGGGTTCACCCAGAAGACCCAGTACTTC. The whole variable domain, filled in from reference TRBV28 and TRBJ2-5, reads DVKVTQSSRYLVKRTGEKVFLECVQDMDHENMFWYRQDPGLGLRLIYFSYDVKMKEKGDIPEGYSVSREKKERFSLILESASTNQTSMYLCASRGTGFTQKTQYFGPGTRLLVL.

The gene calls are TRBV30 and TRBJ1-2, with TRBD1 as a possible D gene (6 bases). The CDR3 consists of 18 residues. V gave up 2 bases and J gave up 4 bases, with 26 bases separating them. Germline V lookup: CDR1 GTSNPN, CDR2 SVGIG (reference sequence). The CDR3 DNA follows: TGTGCCTGGAGTAAGCCGGGACAACAAGTGTCATTTCTCTATGGCTACACCTTC. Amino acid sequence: CAWSKPGQQVSFLYGYTF. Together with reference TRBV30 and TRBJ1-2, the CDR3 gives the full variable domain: SQTIHQWPATLVQPVGSPLSLECTVEGTSNPNLYWYRQAAGRGLQLLFYSVGIGQISSEVPQNLSASRPQDRQFILSSKKLLLSDSGFYLCAWSKPGQQVSFLYGYTFGSGTRLTVV.

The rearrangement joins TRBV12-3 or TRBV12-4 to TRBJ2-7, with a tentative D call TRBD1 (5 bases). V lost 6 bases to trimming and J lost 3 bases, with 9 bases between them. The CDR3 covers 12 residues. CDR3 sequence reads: CASRKDSYEQYF. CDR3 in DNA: TGTGCCAGCAGAAAAGACAGCTACGAGCAGTACTTC.

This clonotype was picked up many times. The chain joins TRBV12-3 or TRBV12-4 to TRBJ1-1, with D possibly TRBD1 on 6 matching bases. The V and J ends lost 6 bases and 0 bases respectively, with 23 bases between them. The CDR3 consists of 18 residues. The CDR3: CASSSPKGRGHMNTEAFF. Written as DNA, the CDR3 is TGTGCCAGCAGCTCACCCAAGGGTAGGGGACACATGAACACTGAAGCTTTCTTT.

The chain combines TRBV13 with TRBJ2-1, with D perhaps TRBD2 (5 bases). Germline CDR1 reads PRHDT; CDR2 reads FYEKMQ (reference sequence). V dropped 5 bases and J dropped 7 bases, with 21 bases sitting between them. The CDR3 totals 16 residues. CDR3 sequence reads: CASSPPVSAQRNEQFF. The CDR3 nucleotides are TGTGCCAGCAGCCCCCCGGTCAGCGCCCAGCGGAATGAGCAGTTCTTC.

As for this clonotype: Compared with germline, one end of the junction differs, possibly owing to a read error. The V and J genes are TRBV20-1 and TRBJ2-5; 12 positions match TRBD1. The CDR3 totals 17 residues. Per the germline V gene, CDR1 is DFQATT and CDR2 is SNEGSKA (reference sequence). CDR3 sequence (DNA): TGCAGTGCTAGAGCAGACCCGGGACAGGGGGCGAGAAAGACCAAGTACTTC. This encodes CSARADPGQGARKTKYF.

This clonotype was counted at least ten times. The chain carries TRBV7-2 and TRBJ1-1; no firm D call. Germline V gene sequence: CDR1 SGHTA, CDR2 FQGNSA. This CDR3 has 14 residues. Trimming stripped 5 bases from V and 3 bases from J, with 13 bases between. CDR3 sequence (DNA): TGTGCCAGCAGCCCTGACGGGCCGGACACTGAAGCTTTCTTT. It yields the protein CASSPDGPDTEAFF.

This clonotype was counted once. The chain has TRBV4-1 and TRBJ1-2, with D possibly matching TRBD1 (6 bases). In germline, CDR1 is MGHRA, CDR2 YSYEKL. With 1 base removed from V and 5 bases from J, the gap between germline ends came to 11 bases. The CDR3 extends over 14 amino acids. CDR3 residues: CASSQGGDTYGYTF. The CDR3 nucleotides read TGCGCCAGCAGCCAAGGCGGGGACACATATGGCTACACCTTC.

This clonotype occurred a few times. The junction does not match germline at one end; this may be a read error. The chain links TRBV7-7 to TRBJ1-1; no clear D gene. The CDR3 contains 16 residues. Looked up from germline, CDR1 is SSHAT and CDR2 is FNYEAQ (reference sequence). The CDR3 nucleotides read TGTGCTAGCAGCTTAAAGGGAGGGATTATGAACACTGAAGCTTTCTTT. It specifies CASSLKGGIMNTEAFF.

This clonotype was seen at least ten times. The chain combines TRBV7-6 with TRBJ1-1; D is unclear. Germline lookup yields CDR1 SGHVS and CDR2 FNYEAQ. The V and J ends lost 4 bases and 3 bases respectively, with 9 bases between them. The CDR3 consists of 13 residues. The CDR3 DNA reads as TGTGCCAGCAGCTCGAAATTCGACACTGAAGCTTTCTTT. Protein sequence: CASSSKFDTEAFF.

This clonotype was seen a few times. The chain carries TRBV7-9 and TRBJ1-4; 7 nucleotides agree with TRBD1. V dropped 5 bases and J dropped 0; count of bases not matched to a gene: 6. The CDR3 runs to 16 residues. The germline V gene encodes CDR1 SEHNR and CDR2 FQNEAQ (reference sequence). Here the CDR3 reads CASSVRTGATNEKLFF. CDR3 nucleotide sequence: TGTGCCAGCAGCGTACGAACAGGGGCAACTAATGAAAAACTGTTTTTT.

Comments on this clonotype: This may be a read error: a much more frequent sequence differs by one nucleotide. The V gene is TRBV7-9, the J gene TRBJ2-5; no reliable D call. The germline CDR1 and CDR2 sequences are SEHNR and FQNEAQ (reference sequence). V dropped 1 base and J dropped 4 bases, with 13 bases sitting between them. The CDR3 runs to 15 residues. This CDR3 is CASSLVGLLRETQYF. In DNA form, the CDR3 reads TGTGCCAGCAGCTTAGTAGGTCTTTTGAGAGAGACCCAGTACTTC.

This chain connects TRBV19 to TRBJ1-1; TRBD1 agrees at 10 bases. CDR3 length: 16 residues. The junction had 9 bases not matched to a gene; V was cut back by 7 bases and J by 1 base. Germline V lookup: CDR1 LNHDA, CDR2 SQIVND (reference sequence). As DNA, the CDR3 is TGTGCCAGTATCCCCCGCGACAGGGGGCGGAACACTGAAGCTTTCTTT. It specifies CASIPRDRGRNTEAFF.

CDR3 protein: CASSLVGEGTEAFF. The CDR3 bases are TGTGCCAGCAGCTTAGTGGGTGAGGGGACTGAAGCTTTCTTT. The chain links TRBV7-9 to TRBJ1-1; perhaps TRBD1 as D (5 bases). Germline CDR1 SEHNR, CDR2 FQNEAQ (reference sequence). Trimming cost V 1 base and J 5 bases, with 11 bases left between them. The CDR3 is made up of 14 amino acids.